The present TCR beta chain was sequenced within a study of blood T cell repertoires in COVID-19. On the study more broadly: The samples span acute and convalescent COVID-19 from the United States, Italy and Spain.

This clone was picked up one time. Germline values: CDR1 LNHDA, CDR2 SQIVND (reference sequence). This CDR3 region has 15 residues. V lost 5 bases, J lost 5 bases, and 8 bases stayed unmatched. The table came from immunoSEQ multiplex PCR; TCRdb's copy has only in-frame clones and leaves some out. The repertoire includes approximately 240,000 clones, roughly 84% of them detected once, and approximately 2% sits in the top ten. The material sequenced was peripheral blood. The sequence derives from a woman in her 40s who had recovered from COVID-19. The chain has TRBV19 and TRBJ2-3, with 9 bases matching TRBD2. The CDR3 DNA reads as TGTGCCAGTAGTGTAGCGGGAGAGAATGTAGATACGCAGTATTTT. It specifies CASSVAGENVDTQYF.